This passage covers 30 T cell receptor beta chains from one sample sequenced in a study of identical twins. A single record per CDR3 protein comes from TCRdb applying MiXCR to the 5' RACE reads. This table holds about 100,000 distinct CDR3 sequences, roughly 6% found once. The sequenced sample was memory T cells sorted from blood. The receptor set was obtained from a woman between 45 and 65 years old in good health.

The rearrangement links TRBV19 to TRBJ2-2, with 9 bases that match TRBD1. Germline V lookup: CDR1 LNHDA, CDR2 SQIVND (reference sequence). This CDR3 is built from 16 residues. Unmatched junction bases numbered 2, after V lost 2 bases and J lost 1 base. This CDR3 is CASSITGQGNTGELFF. The CDR3 nucleotides are TGTGCCAGTAGTATAACGGGACAGGGGAACACCGGGGAGCTGTTTTTT.

In its sample, this clonotype was seen many times. The chain employs TRBV7-8 and TRBJ1-2; 8 nucleotides agree with TRBD1. V lost 5 bases, J lost 2 bases, and 7 bases stayed unmatched. Germline V lookup: CDR1 SGHVS, CDR2 FQNEAQ. The CDR3 is made up of 15 amino acids. The CDR3 DNA reads as TGTGCCAGCAGCCCGCGGACAGGGCGCAACTATGGCTACACCTTC. This translates into CASSPRTGRNYGYTF.

This sequence joins TRBV19 and TRBJ2-2; TRBD1 might be the D (6 bases). The CDR3 spans 14 residues. Germline V CDR1 and CDR2: LNHDA, SQIVND (reference sequence). The germline V and J ends were trimmed by 6 bases and 4 bases, with 12 bases remaining between them. The CDR3 region is CASSLDRPTGELFF. The DNA of the CDR3 is TGTGCCAGTAGCCTGGACAGACCCACCGGGGAGCTGTTTTTT.

This clonotype was counted ten times or more. This chain links TRBV24-1 with TRBJ2-1, with a weak D call TRBD1 (6 bases). The V and J ends lost 7 bases and 5 bases respectively, with 11 bases between them. The germline CDR1 and CDR2 sequences are KGHDR and SFDVKD. CDR3 length: 13 residues. DNA for the CDR3: TGTGCCACCAGGGGACAAGTAGACAATGAGCAGTTCTTC. Amino acids: CATRGQVDNEQFF.

This clonotype was seen repeatedly, ten times or more. The V gene is TRBV19, the J gene TRBJ1-2; maybe TRBD1 (5 bases). CDR1 is LNHDA and CDR2 is SQIVND in the germline V gene (reference sequence). The CDR3 extends over 16 amino acids. V lost 4 bases, J lost 0 bases, and 15 bases lay in between. CDR3 bases: TGTGCCAGTAGTACCGCTACGGGGACTGCTAACTATGGCTACACCTTC. Translated: CASSTATGTANYGYTF.

This clonotype was observed at least ten times. This rearrangement joins TRBV6-9 to TRBJ2-7, with D perhaps TRBD1 or TRBD2 (5 bases each). V lost 2 bases and J 2 bases, leaving 22 bases between the germline ends. CDR1 MNHGY and CDR2 SVAAGI come from the germline V gene. CDR3 length: 18 residues. CDR3 loop: CASSYAPGASQPPYEQYV. DNA for the CDR3: TGTGCCAGCAGTTATGCCCCCGGGGCTTCTCAACCCCCCTACGAGCAGTACGTC.

This clonotype was detected many times. The V and J genes are TRBV4-1 and TRBJ1-2, with 8 positions matching TRBD1. The CDR3 extends over 13 amino acids. With 9 bases clipped from V and 4 bases from J, the junction kept 7 bases outside the gene matches. Germline V gene lookup returns CDR1 MGHRA and CDR2 YSYEKL. The CDR3 reads CASRRTGSYGYTF. DNA of the CDR3: TGCGCCAGTCGACGGACAGGGAGCTATGGCTACACCTTC.

Ten or more counts support this clonotype. This chain connects TRBV20-1 to TRBJ2-1; 11 positions agree with TRBD2. The CDR3 runs to 16 residues. Germline V gives CDR1 DFQATT, CDR2 SNEGSKA (reference sequence). Trimming removed 0 bases from V and 10 bases from J; junction bases left unmatched: 11. CDR3 sequence: CSARDLTSGSFGEQFF. CDR3 nucleotides: TGCAGTGCTAGAGACCTAACTAGCGGGAGTTTTGGCGAGCAGTTCTTC.

This clonotype was observed at least ten times. The CDR3 coding sequence is TGTGCCAGCAGCTTAGTAGCGGGAGGGCCCGGGTCAGATACGCAGTATTTT. Protein product: CASSLVAGGPGSDTQYF. The chain combines TRBV7-3 with TRBJ2-3, with TRBD2 matching over 11 bases. Germline lookup yields CDR1 SGHTA and CDR2 FQGTGA. V lost 2 bases and J lost 4; bases outside the gene matches: 8. CDR3 size: 17 residues.

This clonotype was observed many times. V gene TRBV3-1 combines with J gene TRBJ1-1; no definite D call. Germline CDR1 is LGHDT and CDR2 is YNNKEL (reference sequence). V was trimmed by 1 base and J by 0 bases, leaving 3 bases between them. The CDR3 totals 13 residues. In DNA form, the CDR3 reads TGTGCCAGCAGCCAAGTTCTGAACACTGAAGCTTTCTTT. This translates into CASSQVLNTEAFF.

This clonotype appeared many times. The chain couples TRBV10-2 to TRBJ1-1, with D uncertain. The germline V gene encodes CDR1 WSHSY and CDR2 SAAADI. The ends were cut back, 7 bases at V and 4 bases at J, with 13 bases in the middle. The CDR3 length is 13 residues. The CDR3 sequence: CASTRHQSTEAFF. For the CDR3, the DNA is TGCGCCAGCACCCGACATCAATCCACTGAAGCTTTCTTT.

There are many counts of this clonotype. The gene calls are TRBV29-1 and TRBJ1-6; perhaps TRBD1 as D (5 bases). V was trimmed by 5 bases and J by 4 bases, leaving 9 bases between them. This CDR3 is built from 13 residues. Germline lookup yields CDR1 SQVTM and CDR2 ANQGSEA. CDR3 amino acids: CSVRDGYNSPLHF. DNA for the CDR3: TGCAGCGTTCGGGACGGTTATAATTCACCCCTCCACTTT.

The V gene is TRBV24-1, the J gene TRBJ2-1; D perhaps matches TRBD2 (8 bases). V was pared by 6 bases and J by 13 bases, with 21 bases between. Germline V gives CDR1 KGHDR, CDR2 SFDVKD. CDR3 length equals 14 residues. The CDR3 bases are TGTGCCACCAGTCGAAGTAGCGGGACAGCGGAACAGTTCTTC. It translates to CATSRSSGTAEQFF.

This clonotype came up many times. This rearrangement joins TRBV20-1 to TRBJ1-5, with 9 bases aligning to TRBD1. V trimming: 5 bases; J trimming: 5 bases; junction bases outside the gene matches: 4. Looked up from germline, CDR1 is DFQATT and CDR2 is SNEGSKA (reference sequence). The CDR3 contains 13 residues. CDR3 sequence (DNA): TGCAGTGCTTTACAGGGGGCGGATCAGCCCCAGCATTTT. The encoded protein is CSALQGADQPQHF.

The chain couples TRBV18 to TRBJ2-4, with a possible D match to TRBD2 (6 bases). The V gene's germline CDR1 is KGHSH and CDR2 LQKENI. CDR3 length: 21 residues. The V end lost 3 bases, the J end lost 1 base, and 28 bases lay between the germline ends. CDR3 region: CASSPPIQFSGFRGAKNIQYF. The DNA of the CDR3 is TGTGCCAGCTCACCGCCCATCCAATTTAGCGGATTCCGTGGCGCCAAAAACATTCAGTACTTC.

This clonotype was picked up a small number of times. The chain joins TRBV15 to TRBJ2-3; D is uncertain. The CDR3 consists of 16 residues. Germline V gene data show CDR1 as LNHNV and CDR2 as YYDKDF (reference sequence). The germline V and J ends were trimmed by 0 bases and 0 bases, with 10 bases remaining between them. The CDR3 reads CATSREIVGSTDTQYF. CDR3 nucleotides: TGTGCCACCAGCAGAGAGATAGTTGGGAGCACAGATACGCAGTATTTT.

This CDR3 reads CSASRGWGEKLFF. The DNA of the CDR3 is TGCAGTGCCAGTCGGGGGTGGGGTGAAAAACTGTTTTTT. V usage is TRBV20-1 and J usage is TRBJ1-4; the D gene is possibly TRBD1 (5 bases). The CDR3 is made up of 13 amino acids. Germline V gene sequence: CDR1 DFQATT, CDR2 SNEGSKA (reference sequence). V was pared by 6 bases and J by 7 bases, with 15 bases between.

V usage is TRBV12-3 or TRBV12-4 and J usage is TRBJ1-4; D uncertain. This CDR3 region has 12 residues. Trimming took off 6 bases at V and 6 bases at J, with 8 bases between the two ends. The CDR3 protein is CASRGVYEKLFF. The CDR3 DNA reads as TGTGCCAGCAGGGGCGTCTATGAAAAACTGTTTTTT.

The chain carries TRBV6-6 and TRBJ1-1; 9 nucleotides line up with TRBD1. Germline CDR1 and CDR2: MNHNY and SVGAGI (reference sequence). The CDR3 has 14 residues. Losses at the gene ends were 7 bases for V and 4 bases for J; bases not matched to a gene: 7. The CDR3 here is CASKPGQGSTEAFF. CDR3 nucleotide sequence: TGTGCCAGCAAGCCGGGACAGGGCTCCACTGAAGCTTTCTTT.

There are many counts of this clonotype. CDR3 nucleotides: TGTGCCAGCAGCTTAGGATCGTCCTGGGATACGCAGTATTTT. Translation gives CASSLGSSWDTQYF. The chain combines TRBV7-2 with TRBJ2-3; D uncertain. The germline V and J ends were trimmed by 1 base and 6 bases, with 11 bases remaining between them. CDR1 and CDR2 from the germline V gene are SGHTA and FQGNSA. The CDR3 runs to 14 residues.

The table lists this clonotype with many counts. The V call is TRBV12-3 or TRBV12-4, the J call TRBJ2-1; a weak D match, TRBD1 (6 bases). V gave up 4 bases and J gave up 1 base, with 20 bases separating them. The CDR3 is made up of 18 amino acids. This chain's CDR3 is CASSSVGTPPTSYNEQFF. The CDR3 coding sequence is TGTGCCAGCAGTTCTGTCGGGACACCTCCGACTTCCTACAATGAGCAGTTCTTC.

This clonotype was seen repeatedly, ten times or more. The CDR3 region has the DNA TGCAGCTCTTTCCGGGGGGCGAACACAGATACGCAGTATTTT. This sequence encodes CSSFRGANTDTQYF. The rearrangement links TRBV29-1 to TRBJ2-3; a possible D gene is TRBD2 (7 bases). Germline lookup yields CDR1 SQVTM and CDR2 ANQGSEA. V lost 8 bases, J lost 2 bases, and 17 bases lay in between. The length of the CDR3 is 14 residues.

The chain has TRBV7-2 and TRBJ1-3, with a weak D call TRBD1 (5 bases). The CDR3 runs to 13 residues. The germline CDR1 and CDR2 sequences are SGHTA and FQGNSA. V dropped 2 bases and J dropped 7 bases, with 9 bases sitting between them. The chain's CDR3 is CASSLKGANTIYF. CDR3 in DNA: TGTGCCAGCAGCTTAAAAGGGGCGAACACCATATATTTT.

The chain is built from TRBV7-2 and TRBJ1-2, with TRBD1 as a possible D gene (5 bases). Germline CDR1 and CDR2: SGHTA and FQGNSA. This CDR3 is built from 12 residues. V lost 5 bases and J 8 bases, leaving 12 bases between the germline ends. CDR3 sequence (DNA): TGTGCCAGCAGCGAGGGGCGGGGCGGCTACACCTTC. It codes for CASSEGRGGYTF.

This clonotype was picked up many times. The chain joins TRBV4-2 to TRBJ2-3, with 10 bases that match TRBD2. Germline loops: CDR1 LGHNA, CDR2 YNFKEQ. J gave up 0 bases and V 6 bases, and 12 bases lay outside the gene matches. This CDR3 is built from 18 residues. The CDR3 bases are TGTGCCAGCAGGGGAGAAGGACTAGCGGCCTTTAGCACAGATACGCAGTATTTT. It is translated as CASRGEGLAAFSTDTQYF.

In this sample, this clonotype turned up many times. The rearrangement links TRBV7-9 to TRBJ2-6; the D is unclear. V was clipped by 0 bases and J by 4 bases, with 7 bases between them. Looked up from germline, CDR1 is SEHNR and CDR2 is FQNEAQ (reference sequence). This CDR3 is built from 15 residues. CDR3 nucleotides: TGTGCCAGCAGCTTAGCTCTGGGAGGGGCCAACGTCCTGACTTTC. This gives the protein CASSLALGGANVLTF.

This clonotype was seen ten or more times. The rearrangement uses TRBV7-6 and TRBJ1-5; 8 nucleotides align to TRBD1. CDR3 length: 16 residues. Germline CDR1 is SGHVS and CDR2 is FNYEAQ. V gave up 5 bases and J gave up 0 bases; unmatched junction bases: 6. The chain's CDR3 is CASSPGRGRSNQPQHF. For the CDR3, the DNA is TGTGCCAGCAGCCCGGGCAGGGGGCGTAGCAATCAGCCCCAGCATTTT.

This clonotype was counted at least ten times. CDR3 region: CATSDPGQNKNTDTQYF. DNA for the CDR3: TGTGCCACCAGTGATCCAGGACAGAACAAGAACACAGATACGCAGTATTTT. The chain is built from TRBV24-1 and TRBJ2-3; a possible D gene is TRBD1 (6 bases). The CDR3 has 17 residues. Germline loops: CDR1 KGHDR, CDR2 SFDVKD. V was trimmed by 3 bases and J by 2 bases, leaving 17 bases between them.

The CDR3 protein is CSARDVGVGTQYF. The CDR3 DNA follows: TGCAGTGCTAGAGATGTAGGGGTCGGGACCCAGTACTTC. This chain joins TRBV20-1 and TRBJ2-5, with TRBD1 as a possible D gene (5 bases). Germline V lookup: CDR1 DFQATT, CDR2 SNEGSKA (reference sequence). CDR3 length equals 13 residues. Trimming pared 0 bases from V and 7 bases from J, leaving 12 bases between.

This clonotype was counted at least ten times. V gene TRBV29-1 combines with J gene TRBJ1-1, with no clear D. Germline V gene data show CDR1 as SQVTM and CDR2 as ANQGSEA. The CDR3 sequence is 9 residues long. The V gene lost 6 bases and the J gene lost 7 bases, with 6 bases spanning the gap. CDR3 DNA: TGCAGCGTCACGAGTGAAGCTTTCTTT. Translating gives CSVTSEAFF.